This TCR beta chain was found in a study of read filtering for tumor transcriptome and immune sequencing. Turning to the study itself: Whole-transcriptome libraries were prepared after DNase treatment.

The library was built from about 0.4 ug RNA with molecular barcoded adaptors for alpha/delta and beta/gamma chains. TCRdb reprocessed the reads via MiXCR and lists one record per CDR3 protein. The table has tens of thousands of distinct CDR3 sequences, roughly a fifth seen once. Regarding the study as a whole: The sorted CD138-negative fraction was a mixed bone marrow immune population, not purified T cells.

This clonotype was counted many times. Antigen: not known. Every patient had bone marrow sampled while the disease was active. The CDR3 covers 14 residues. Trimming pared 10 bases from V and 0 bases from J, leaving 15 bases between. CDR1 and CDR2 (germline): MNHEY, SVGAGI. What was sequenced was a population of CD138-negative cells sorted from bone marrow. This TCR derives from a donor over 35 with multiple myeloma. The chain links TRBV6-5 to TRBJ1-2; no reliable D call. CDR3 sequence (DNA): TGTGCCACCAAGGCCGGGGAAACTAACTATGGCTACACCTTC. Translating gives CATKAGETNYGYTF.